A single sample gave rise to the 29 T cell receptor beta chains below, sequenced in a study of blood T cell repertoires in COVID-19. TCRdb's table, derived via immunoSEQ multiplex PCR, lists solely in-frame clones and lacks some. Among about 150,000 clones listed, under 90% were seen once. Sequencing was performed on peripheral blood. These receptors came from a woman older than 75 with active or convalescent COVID-19.

This sequence joins TRBV5-1 and TRBJ1-1; D is uncertain. CDR1 is SGHRS and CDR2 is YFSETQ in the germline V gene. V lost 5 bases and J 4 bases, leaving 9 bases between the germline ends. There are 12 residues in the CDR3. CDR3 loop: CASRLEGTEAFF. CDR3 in DNA: TGCGCCAGCAGACTGGAGGGCACTGAAGCTTTCTTT.

The chain uses TRBV5-1 and TRBJ2-7, with D maybe TRBD2 (6 bases). The germline V gene encodes CDR1 SGHRS and CDR2 YFSETQ. V lost 5 bases, J lost 4 bases, and 10 bases lay in between. The CDR3 loop spans 12 amino acids. The CDR3 bases are TGCGCCAGCAGGGTTGCGGGATACGAGCAGTACTTC. It specifies CASRVAGYEQYF.

Note on this clone: One end of the junction is discordant with germline, which a read error may explain. The CDR3 reads CASSLEDRGLLF. Here the CDR3 DNA reads TGTGCCAGCAGCTTAGAGGACAGGGGATTGCTTTTC. This rearrangement joins TRBV7-9 to TRBJ2-7; 9 bases are shared with TRBD1. Germline lookup yields CDR1 SEHNR and CDR2 FQNEAQ (reference sequence). CDR3 length equals 12 residues.

This sequence joins TRBV5-6 and TRBJ2-7; TRBD2 matches at 12 bases. CDR1 and CDR2 (germline): SGHDT, YYEEEE. The ends lost 1 base at V and 2 bases at J; junction bases unmatched: 4. The CDR3 is 16 amino acids. CDR3 loop: CASSLRGLAGTYEQYF. The CDR3 coding sequence is TGTGCCAGCAGCTTGCGAGGACTAGCGGGGACCTACGAGCAGTACTTC.

The sample holds a few counts of this clone. The V and J genes are TRBV19 and TRBJ1-4, with 10 bases that match TRBD1. Germline CDR1 is LNHDA and CDR2 is SQIVND (reference sequence). The CDR3 contains 19 residues. J was trimmed by 6 bases and V by 5 bases; bases with no gene match: 18. Here the CDR3 DNA reads TGTGCCAGTAGTGAACTAACCGGGACAGGGGTCGTGTGGGATGAAAAACTGTTTTTT. Protein product: CASSELTGTGVVWDEKLFF.

The V and J genes are TRBV7-2 and TRBJ2-3; TRBD2 aligns across 16 bases. CDR3 size: 18 residues. Germline CDR1 is SGHTA and CDR2 is FQGNSA. Unmatched junction bases numbered 5, after V lost 1 base and J lost 4 bases. The CDR3: CASSLEGTSGRAADTQYF. CDR3 nucleotide sequence: TGTGCCAGCAGCTTAGAAGGGACTAGCGGGAGGGCAGCAGATACGCAGTATTTT.

The genes are TRBV13 and TRBJ2-5; 12 bases line up with TRBD2. The germline CDR1 and CDR2 sequences are PRHDT and FYEKMQ (reference sequence). This CDR3 is 15 amino acids long. V lost 5 bases to trimming and J lost 5 bases; unmatched junction nucleotides: 6. CDR3 bases: TGTGCCAGCAGCCCGAGACTAGCGGGAGAGGAGACCCAGTACTTC. Residues: CASSPRLAGEETQYF.

V usage is TRBV30 and J usage is TRBJ1-2; tentatively, D is TRBD1 (6 bases). Germline CDR1 GTSNPN, CDR2 SVGIG (reference sequence). This CDR3 contains 13 residues. The V end was cut by 2 bases, the J end by 8 bases, with 15 bases between. The CDR3 DNA follows: TGTGCCTGGAGTAGTGGGGGCGCGGGCGGCTACACCTTC. Its protein product is CAWSSGGAGGYTF.

This clone has more than one count but fewer than ten. The chain uses TRBV19 and TRBJ1-2, with a weak D call TRBD1 (6 bases). The CDR3 has 14 amino acids. Germline loops: CDR1 LNHDA, CDR2 SQIVND (reference sequence). The germline V and J ends were trimmed by 5 bases and 4 bases, with 14 bases remaining between them. CDR3 nucleotide sequence: TGTGCCAGTAGTTCTCACAGGGCCTCCTATGGCTACACCTTC. Its translation: CASSSHRASYGYTF.

The chain couples TRBV28 to TRBJ1-4; unclear D gene. This CDR3 is built from 15 residues. Trimming removed 2 bases at V and 7 bases at J, with 14 bases between. From germline, CDR1 is MDHEN and CDR2 SYDVKM. DNA for the CDR3: TGTGCCAGCAGTTTAAGGTTCAGGTTAGGTGAAAAACTGTTTTTT. It specifies CASSLRFRLGEKLFF.

J is TRBJ2-2 and V is TRBV11-3; D not certain. The CDR3 consists of 13 residues. Trimming stripped 5 bases from V and 4 bases from J, with 8 bases between. CDR1 and CDR2 from the germline V gene are SGHNT and YENEEA. The CDR3, as DNA: TGTGCCAGCAGCCCCGGTGCCACCGGGGAGCTGTTTTTT. It encodes CASSPGATGELFF. Looking up the rest from reference TRBV11-3 and TRBJ2-2 gives the full variable domain: EAGVVQSPRYKIIEKKQPVAFWCNPISGHNTLYWYLQNLGQGPELLIRYENEEAVDDSQLPKDRFSAERLKGVDSTLKIQPAELGDSAVYLCASSPGATGELFFGEGSRLTVL.

The chain couples TRBV24-1 to TRBJ2-7; D may be TRBD2 (6 bases). In germline, CDR1 is KGHDR, CDR2 SFDVKD. V was clipped by 4 bases and J by 0 bases, with 15 bases between them. This CDR3 has 16 residues. CDR3 nucleotide sequence: TGTGCCACCAGTGACCCGGAGGGATTCAGCTCCTACGAGCAGTACTTC. This codes for CATSDPEGFSSYEQYF.

Here the CDR3 DNA reads TGTGCCAGCAGTACCCCGGCAGGGGCAACGAACACTGAAGCTTTCTTT. Translation: CASSTPAGATNTEAFF. This chain connects TRBV27 to TRBJ1-1, with D possibly TRBD1 on 6 matching bases. Germline loops: CDR1 MNHEY, CDR2 SMNVEV (reference sequence). This CDR3 spans 16 amino acids. Trimming stripped 5 bases from V and 1 base from J, with 17 bases between.

The chain has TRBV19 and TRBJ1-3; D is perhaps TRBD1 (5 bases). CDR1 LNHDA and CDR2 SQIVND come from the germline V gene (reference sequence). V was clipped by 4 bases and J by 9 bases, with 13 bases between them. This CDR3 contains 13 residues. CDR3: CASSTPGQSTIYF. The CDR3 DNA is TGTGCCAGTAGTACTCCTGGACAATCCACCATATATTTT.

The chain is built from TRBV7-9 and TRBJ1-1; D may be TRBD1 (6 bases). Between the trimmed V and J ends, which lost 7 bases and 7 bases, there was a span of 22 bases. This CDR3 spans 15 amino acids. CDR1 SEHNR and CDR2 FQNEAQ come from the germline V gene (reference sequence). CDR3 in DNA: TGTGCCAGCACCCTGGGGGGGCCGGGTCAGAATGAAGCTTTCTTT. This sequence encodes CASTLGGPGQNEAFF.

CDR3 loop: CASSQDDRESQPQHF. CDR3 bases: TGCGCCAGCAGCCAGGACGACAGGGAGAGCCAGCCCCAGCATTTT. The chain links TRBV5-1 to TRBJ1-5; 7 bases map to TRBD1. This CDR3 is built from 15 residues. CDR1 and CDR2 (germline): SGHRS, YFSETQ. J gave up 7 bases and V 4 bases, and 11 bases lay outside the gene matches.

This clone was counted a single time. The gene calls are TRBV5-6 and TRBJ2-1; D ambiguous. CDR3 size: 13 residues. Germline V gene sequence: CDR1 SGHDT, CDR2 YYEEEE. Trimming took 3 bases from V and 0 from J, leaving 4 bases between them. CDR3 sequence: CASSSPSYNEQFF. The CDR3 coding sequence is TGTGCCAGCAGCTCTCCCTCCTACAATGAGCAGTTCTTC.

The chain couples TRBV24-1 to TRBJ2-1; 8 nucleotides align to TRBD2. The J segment lost 8 bases and the V segment lost 2 bases, leaving 10 bases of the junction unmatched. CDR1 and CDR2 from the germline V gene are KGHDR and SFDVKD. There are 16 residues in the CDR3. CDR3 amino acids: CATSDSLSGSYDEQFF. The CDR3 DNA reads as TGTGCCACCAGTGATTCCCTCAGCGGGAGTTACGATGAGCAGTTCTTC.

This clone is a singleton in its sample. V usage is TRBV27 and J usage is TRBJ2-5; a weak D match, TRBD2 (5 bases). The CDR3 loop spans 14 amino acids. V lost 8 bases to trimming and J lost 6 bases, with 19 bases between them. In germline, CDR1 is MNHEY, CDR2 SMNVEV (reference sequence). The CDR3 bases are TGTGCCAGCCGATACATGGGTAGCGTGCAGACCCAGTACTTC. The encoded protein is CASRYMGSVQTQYF.

This sequence joins TRBV9 and TRBJ1-3; D ambiguous. The germline V gene has CDR1 SGDLS and CDR2 YYNGEE. V lost 3 bases to trimming and J lost 3 bases, with 10 bases between them. The CDR3 loop spans 14 amino acids. CDR3 loop: CASSAQAYGNTIYF. For the CDR3, the DNA is TGTGCCAGCAGCGCGCAGGCTTATGGAAACACCATATATTTT.

The rearrangement uses TRBV9 and TRBJ2-7; maybe TRBD1 (5 bases). The CDR3 is 13 amino acids. In germline, CDR1 is SGDLS, CDR2 YYNGEE. V was pared by 3 bases and J by 2 bases, with 9 bases between. CDR3 DNA: TGTGCCAGCAGCGCGGACATAACCTACGAGCAGTACTTC. This codes for CASSADITYEQYF.

The CDR3 coding sequence is TGTGCCAGCACCCCCAGGGGGGAGGCCTACAATGAGCAGTTCTTC. Its translation is CASTPRGEAYNEQFF. The chain combines TRBV27 with TRBJ2-1; a possible D gene is TRBD1 (7 bases). V lost 7 bases and J 2 bases, leaving 15 bases between the germline ends. The CDR3 extends over 15 amino acids. Germline values: CDR1 MNHEY, CDR2 SMNVEV (reference sequence).

The chain couples TRBV6-1 to TRBJ1-5; tentatively, D is TRBD1 (6 bases). The CDR3 has 13 residues. The V and J ends lost 1 base and 9 bases respectively, with 10 bases between them. CDR1 is MNHNS, CDR2 SASEGT, per germline. CDR3 in amino acids: CASSEGGGWPQHF. The CDR3, as DNA: TGTGCCAGCAGTGAAGGTGGGGGCTGGCCCCAGCATTTT.

This rearrangement joins TRBV10-3 to TRBJ1-2; 7 positions agree with TRBD1. CDR1 ENHRY and CDR2 SYGVKD come from the germline V gene. V gave up 4 bases and J gave up 7 bases; unmatched junction bases: 6. The CDR3 extends over 13 amino acids. The DNA of the CDR3 is TGTGCCATCAGTGCCAGGCAGGGGGTTGGCTACACCTTC. Amino acid sequence: CAISARQGVGYTF.

V usage is TRBV5-1 and J usage is TRBJ1-1; no firm D call. The V end lost 1 base, the J end lost 4 bases, and 8 bases lay between the germline ends. This CDR3 is built from 13 residues. From germline, CDR1 is SGHRS and CDR2 YFSETQ. CDR3 coding DNA: TGCGCCAGCAGCTTGTCGACATCCACTGAAGCTTTCTTT. As protein: CASSLSTSTEAFF.

V usage is TRBV6-1 and J usage is TRBJ2-5; 10 nucleotides line up with TRBD1. Germline assignment: CDR1 MNHNS and CDR2 SASEGT. The V and J ends lost 1 base and 5 bases, in that order; junction bases with no gene match: 4. The CDR3 length is 15 residues. In nucleotides, the CDR3 is TGTGCCAGCAGTGAAGGGGACAGGGGTTGGGAGACCCAGTACTTC. This gives the protein CASSEGDRGWETQYF.

The chain couples TRBV10-1 to TRBJ2-3, with D perhaps matching TRBD2 (6 bases). Germline V gene data show CDR1 as WNHNN and CDR2 as SYGVQD (reference sequence). V lost 3 bases and J lost 6, with 10 bases in between. The CDR3 length is 13 residues. The CDR3 region is CASSDAGKDTQYF. CDR3 coding DNA: TGCGCCAGCAGTGATGCGGGGAAGGATACGCAGTATTTT.

V is TRBV19 and J is TRBJ1-2; D is unclear. CDR3 size: 14 residues. Between the trimmed V and J ends, which lost 3 bases and 6 bases, there was a span of 14 bases. Germline assignment: CDR1 LNHDA and CDR2 SQIVND (reference sequence). CDR3 loop: CASSMEAISHGYTF. The DNA of the CDR3 is TGTGCCAGTAGTATGGAGGCGATTTCTCATGGCTACACCTTC.

This clone appeared once. The genes are TRBV3-1 (or the pseudogene TRBV3-2) and TRBJ2-2; D unclear. The germline V and J ends were trimmed by 1 base and 7 bases, with 13 bases remaining between them. The CDR3 contains 15 residues. Germline V CDR1 and CDR2: LGHDT, YNNKEL (reference sequence). The CDR3 here is CASSQGPSNGGELFF. CDR3 nucleotide sequence: TGTGCCAGCAGCCAAGGTCCGTCTAATGGCGGGGAGCTGTTTTTT.